This T cell receptor beta chain originates from a study of blood T cell repertoires in COVID-19. The method was immunoSEQ multiplex PCR; TCRdb's version includes in-frame clones alone and lacks a portion of them. The data hold 250,000 to 300,000 clones, with approximately 91% observed a single time. Germline assignment: CDR1 SNHLY and CDR2 FYNNEI. With 4 bases clipped from V and 0 bases from J, the junction kept 2 bases outside the gene matches. The CDR3 extends over 14 amino acids. Cohort assignment relied on participant-reported clinical history. Sequencing was carried out using PBMCs or T cells enriched from blood (not recorded which). The V gene is TRBV2, the J gene TRBJ1-1, with 7 bases identical to TRBD1. The origin of this receptor is a woman aged 40 to 55 with acute COVID-19. The CDR3 spells CASSAGTVNTEAFF. CDR3 coding DNA: TGTGCCAGCAGTGCGGGGACAGTGAACACTGAAGCTTTCTTT.